This is a list of T cell receptor beta chains from one sample in a study of blood T cell repertoires in COVID-19. Sequenced by immunoSEQ multiplex PCR; TCRdb stores in-frame clones only, minus some. The sample holds 59,000 or so clones, 70% to 90% seen once. Sequencing was performed on peripheral blood. The receptors derive from a human donor in a cohort sampled during active COVID-19. The CDR3 runs from the conserved cysteine through the conserved F or W. A D gene is named only where the DNA matches it firmly. Only some rows state a clone size, as once, few, many or a class for expanded clones.

clone_size j_call v_call d_call cdr3_aa cdr3_nt
few TRBJ1-1 TRBV7-9 - CASTPLDTEAFF TGTGCCAGCACACCCTTAGACACTGAAGCTTTCTTT
- TRBJ1-5 TRBV3-1/TRBV3-2 - CASSQGSLLRERNQPQHF TGTGCCAGCAGCCAAGGTAGCCTCCTACGGGAGCGCAATCAGCCCCAGCATTTT
- TRBJ1-2 TRBV4-3 - CASSRDTAHGDYGYTF TGCGCCAGCAGCCGGGACACCGCCCATGGGGACTATGGCTACACCTTC
- TRBJ2-1 TRBV14 TRBD2 CATARAGGPNEQFF TGTGCCACCGCCCGAGCGGGGGGGCCGAATGAGCAGTTCTTC
few TRBJ1-2 TRBV3-1/TRBV3-2 TRBD1 CASSQAGRDRQNYGYTF TGTGCCAGCAGCCAAGCCGGAAGGGACAGGCAGAACTATGGCTACACCTTC
- TRBJ2-1 TRBV4-3 - CASSQDRWAEQFF TGCGCCAGCAGCCAAGATAGGTGGGCAGAGCAGTTCTTC
- TRBJ2-7 TRBV4-3 - CASSQGPAGSWGEQYF TGCGCCAGCAGCCAAGGACCGGCGGGGAGCTGGGGCGAGCAGTACTTC
- TRBJ1-1 TRBV5-1 - CASSPIQGRNTEAFF TGCGCCAGCAGCCCGATACAGGGACGGAACACTGAAGCTTTCTTT
- TRBJ2-5 TRBV25-1 TRBD1 CASSDPGQFQETQYF TGTGCCAGCAGTGACCCGGGACAGTTCCAAGAGACCCAGTACTTC
- TRBJ2-5 TRBV18 - CASSPGPKGPGETQYF TGTGCCAGCTCACCAGGTCCAAAGGGGCCTGGGGAGACCCAGTACTTC
- TRBJ2-7 TRBV4-2 TRBD1 CASSPQGVDYEQYF TGTGCCAGCAGCCCTCAGGGGGTAGACTACGAGCAGTACTTC
- TRBJ1-6 TRBV3-1/TRBV3-2 - CASSRAAASYNSPLHF TGTGCCAGCAGCCGGGCCGCTGCCTCCTATAATTCACCCCTTCACTTT
- TRBJ1-6 TRBV30 TRBD1 CAWSAPTGVISPLHF TGTGCCTGGAGTGCCCCGACAGGGGTAATTTCACCCCTCCACTTT
- TRBJ1-1 TRBV28 - CASRGGQPNTEAFF TGTGCCAGCAGGGGTGGACAGCCGAACACTGAAGCTTTCTTT
- TRBJ2-2 TRBV2 - CASSPDRSGELFF TGTGCCAGCAGTCCCGATCGGTCCGGGGAGCTGTTTTTT
few TRBJ2-3 TRBV24-1 TRBD2 CAARSGGVTADTQYF TGTGCCGCAAGAAGCGGGGGGGTGACAGCAGATACGCAGTATTTT
- TRBJ2-1 TRBV19 TRBD1 CASTGTGWNEQFF TGTGCCAGTACCGGGACAGGGTGGAATGAGCAGTTCTTC
- TRBJ1-2 TRBV28 - CASTPSEAGGEGYTF TGTGCCAGCACCCCTTCTGAGGCGGGGGGCGAGGGCTACACCTTC
- TRBJ2-1 TRBV11-2 - CASSLRDEQFF TGTGCCAGCAGCCTACGGGATGAGCAGTTCTTC
- TRBJ1-1 TRBV7-2 - CASSLGGTQVEAFF TGTGCCAGCAGCTTAGGGGGTACACAGGTTGAAGCTTTCTTT
once TRBJ1-6 TRBV18 - CASSPDSSYNSPLHF TGTGCCAGCTCACCGGACAGCTCCTATAATTCACCCCTCCACTTT
- TRBJ1-1 TRBV13 TRBD1 CASSSQGAGNTEAFF TGTGCCAGCAGCTCGCAGGGGGCGGGTAACACTGAAGCTTTCTTT
once TRBJ1-4 TRBV5-6 TRBD1 CASSFGQGSEKLFF TGTGCCAGCAGCTTCGGACAGGGGAGTGAAAAACTGTTTTTT
few TRBJ2-7 TRBV10-3 - CAISGDIGSSSSYEQYF TGTGCCATCAGTGGGGACATCGGGTCATCTAGCTCCTACGAGCAGTACTTC
- TRBJ1-4 TRBV5-1 - CASSLAGVINEKLFF TGCGCCAGCAGCTTGGCGGGTGTCATTAATGAAAAACTGTTTTTT
- TRBJ2-1 TRBV28 - CASSSARGSYNEQFF TGTGCCAGTTCCTCAGCAAGGGGCTCCTACAATGAGCAGTTCTTC
- TRBJ2-1 TRBV2 - CASSGGSYNEQFF TGTGCCAGCAGCGGGGGCTCCTACAATGAGCAGTTCTTC
- TRBJ2-3 TRBV9 TRBD2 CASSVGLAGGSTDTQYF TGTGCCAGCAGCGTAGGACTAGCGGGGGGTAGCACAGATACGCAGTATTTT
- TRBJ1-2 TRBV5-1 TRBD1 CASSSGTADYGYTF TGCGCCAGCAGCTCCGGGACAGCCGATTATGGCTACACCTTC
- TRBJ1-1 TRBV7-2 TRBD1 CASSFSGQVNTEAFF TGTGCCAGCAGCTTCTCCGGACAGGTGAACACTGAAGCTTTCTTT
few TRBJ2-7 TRBV7-3 TRBD2 CASSLGLAGNYEQYF TGTGCCAGCAGCCTAGGACTAGCGGGGAACTACGAGCAGTACTTC
- TRBJ2-3 TRBV11-2 TRBD1 CASSFRTGGSDTQYF TGTGCCAGCAGCTTTAGGACAGGGGGCTCAGATACGCAGTATTTT
few TRBJ2-2 TRBV7-9 TRBD1 CASSFGTGSDSGELFF TGTGCCAGCAGCTTCGGGACAGGTTCTGATTCCGGGGAGCTGTTTTTT